The rows below give T cell receptor beta chains drawn from one sample of a study of blood T cells in healthy people across ages. Each CDR3 protein gets one entry after TCRdb re-called the 5' RACE reads with MiXCR. The repertoire holds roughly 1,000,000 distinct CDR3 sequences, with approximately 25% as singletons. The data were also submitted as part of a second study, on T cells of mothers and their children.

The sample was blood. The receptors were gathered from a girl aged 2-10 years in good health. Both conserved end residues are part of each CDR3.

v_gene: TRBV28
j_gene: TRBJ1-1
CDR3aa: CASSLRMSNTEAFF

v_gene: TRBV5-6
j_gene: TRBJ1-1
CDR3aa: CASSKDSWATEAFF

v_gene: TRBV4-3
j_gene: TRBJ2-5
CDR3aa: CASSQDRGVGETQYF

v_gene: TRBV6-7
j_gene: TRBJ2-7
CDR3aa: CASSFKEEQYF

v_gene: TRBV7-3
j_gene: TRBJ2-3
CDR3aa: CASSPTGRRSTDTRYF

v_gene: TRBV12-3/TRBV12-4
j_gene: NA
CDR3aa: CASTISSEQFF

v_gene: TRBV20-1
j_gene: TRBJ1-1
CDR3aa: CSANTGGREAFF

v_gene: TRBV27
j_gene: TRBJ1-1
CDR3aa: CATKVGMVNTEAFF

v_gene: TRBV7-9
j_gene: TRBJ1-2
CDR3aa: CASISGGEHYYGYTF

v_gene: TRBV16
j_gene: TRBJ1-2
CDR3aa: CASSLPGSDNYGYTF

v_gene: TRBV5-1
j_gene: TRBJ1-3
CDR3aa: CASSTGTGGNTIYF

v_gene: TRBV6-2/TRBV6-3
j_gene: TRBJ2-5
CDR3aa: CASSTRKDGETQYF

v_gene: TRBV19
j_gene: TRBJ1-2
CDR3aa: CASISMIRGGGYTF

v_gene: TRBV7-9
j_gene: TRBJ1-1
CDR3aa: CASSFGGIAEAFF

v_gene: TRBV9
j_gene: TRBJ2-1
CDR3aa: CAGSLNGWDEQFF

v_gene: TRBV7-9
j_gene: TRBJ2-7
CDR3aa: CASSLTAGVEQYF

v_gene: TRBV20-1
j_gene: TRBJ2-7
CDR3aa: CSARVVAGISYEQYF

v_gene: TRBV7-9
j_gene: TRBJ1-4
CDR3aa: CASSLTVPNEKLFF

v_gene: TRBV20-1
j_gene: TRBJ2-7
CDR3aa: CSASIIGTSGREQYF

v_gene: TRBV20-1
j_gene: NA
CDR3aa: CSARDDGGQETQYF

v_gene: TRBV28
j_gene: TRBJ2-1
CDR3aa: CASSSLFPSSGLPNQFF

v_gene: TRBV12-3/TRBV12-4
j_gene: TRBJ2-3
CDR3aa: CASTGDLELTQYF